This T cell receptor (beta chain) was obtained from a study of blood T cells in healthy people across ages. Germline CDR1 reads SGHDN; CDR2 reads FVKESK. The CDR3 totals 16 residues. Trimming took 2 bases from V and 0 from J; bases not matched to a gene: 5. Together with a sample-barcoded 5' primer, a J-beta primer mix was included in a second PCR lasting about 7 to 12 cycles. One entry per CDR3 protein, called by TCRdb with MiXCR from the 5' RACE reads. Of approximately 850,000 distinct CDR3 sequences in the sample, roughly 50% were seen once. Sequencing used blood. This sequence originates from a man under 40 in good health. V usage is TRBV14 and J usage is TRBJ1-1, with 8 bases fitting TRBD1. The CDR3 spells CASSQSWTGLNTEAFF. CDR3 DNA sequence: TGTGCCAGCAGCCAAAGTTGGACAGGGTTGAACACTGAAGCTTTCTTT.